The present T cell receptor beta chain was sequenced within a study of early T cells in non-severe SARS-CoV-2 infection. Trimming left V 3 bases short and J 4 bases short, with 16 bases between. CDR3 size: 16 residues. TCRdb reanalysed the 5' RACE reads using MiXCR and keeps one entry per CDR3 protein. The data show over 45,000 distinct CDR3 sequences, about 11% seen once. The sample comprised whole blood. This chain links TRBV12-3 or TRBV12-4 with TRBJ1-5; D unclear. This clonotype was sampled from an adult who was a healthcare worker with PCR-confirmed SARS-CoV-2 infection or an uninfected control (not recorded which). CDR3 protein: CASSFISSGRNQPQHF. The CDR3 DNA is TGTGCCAGCAGTTTCATCTCTTCGGGTCGAAATCAGCCCCAGCATTTT.